This T cell receptor (beta chain) came from a study of blood T cell repertoires in COVID-19. Study-wide background: Sources were T cells, B-cell-depleted T cells, or PBMCs; the material itself was cDNA or gDNA.

Authors' data handling: Amplification of reference gene primers provided the estimated nucleated cell counts. Repertoires were generated with immunoSEQ multiplex PCR, while TCRdb's copy carries only in-frame clones and drops some. V, J and clone size were drawn from that table, and D and trimming were deduced from the DNA. The table has roughly 4,800 clones, around 88% seen once. Patients at the Seattle site were enrolled during active infection and followed longitudinally. The V and J ends lost 3 bases and 0 bases respectively, with 8 bases between them. Germline CDR1 and CDR2: SGHNT and YYREEE (reference sequence). The CDR3 sequence is 14 residues long.

This receptor was obtained from a man aged 65 to 85 with COVID-19, enrolled during active disease. The sample was peripheral blood. V gene TRBV5-4 combines with J gene TRBJ2-3; possibly TRBD2 for D (5 bases). CDR3 sequence: CASSYTRSTDTQYF. CDR3 DNA: TGTGCCAGCAGCTACACTAGGAGCACAGATACGCAGTATTTT.